The 15 T cell receptor beta chains listed next were all sequenced from one sample in a study of PD-L1 blockade in urothelial cancer. This table comes from immunoSEQ multiplex PCR, and its TCRdb copy is limited to in-frame clones, with some not included. The repertoire has some 45,000 clones, roughly 84% of them found once; the top ten carry 20% to 25%. The time point here: pretreatment peripheral blood. The material sequenced was PBMCs, taken around atezolizumab (anti-PD-L1) treatment. The receptors were sampled from a donor over 35 with urothelial cancer.

The J gene is TRBJ1-2, the V gene TRBV2; weak D call: TRBD1 (6 bases). Per the germline V gene, CDR1 is SNHLY and CDR2 is FYNNEI. This CDR3 is 12 amino acids long. Trimming stripped 7 bases from V and 8 bases from J, with 14 bases between. The CDR3 nucleotides read TGTGCCAGCACCCCAGGGGTGCGCGGCTACACCTTC. Translation: CASTPGVRGYTF.

In nucleotides, the CDR3 is TGTGCCAGCAGCTTAGGGGGGGGGAACCGAGCATCCTACGAGCAGTACTTC. This gives the protein CASSLGGGNRASYEQYF. This chain joins TRBV11-3 and TRBJ2-7, with TRBD2 identical over 7 bases. Losses at the gene ends were 1 base for V and 1 base for J; bases not matched to a gene: 10. The CDR3 has 17 amino acids. Germline assignment: CDR1 SGHNT and CDR2 YENEEA.

This rearrangement joins TRBV11-2 to TRBJ2-7; 9 bases map to TRBD1. V lost 6 bases, J lost 12 bases, and 12 bases stayed unmatched. This CDR3 is built from 13 residues. Germline CDR1 and CDR2: SGHAT and FQNNGV. The CDR3 loop reads CASSPDAGTGPYF. DNA for the CDR3: TGTGCCAGCAGTCCCGACGCCGGGACAGGGCCGTACTTC.

The chain recombines TRBV9 with TRBJ2-3, with TRBD2 matching over 8 bases. CDR3 length: 16 amino acids. J gave up 5 bases and V 0 bases, and 8 bases lay outside the gene matches. Germline lookup yields CDR1 SGDLS and CDR2 YYNGEE. The CDR3 nucleotides are TGTGCCAGCAGCGTAGCGATAGCGGGAATCGGAGATACGCAGTATTTT. Its translation is CASSVAIAGIGDTQYF.

This clone was seen only once. The chain couples TRBV2 to TRBJ2-5; D might be TRBD1 (5 bases). The V gene lost 3 bases and the J gene lost 5 bases, with 7 bases spanning the gap. Germline V gives CDR1 SNHLY, CDR2 FYNNEI. The CDR3 covers 12 residues. The CDR3 DNA is TGTGCCAGCAGTGACAGGGTGGAGACCCAGTACTTC. It encodes CASSDRVETQYF.

The chain carries TRBV9 and TRBJ1-2; a weak D match, TRBD1 (6 bases). Germline values: CDR1 SGDLS, CDR2 YYNGEE. Between the trimmed V and J ends, which lost 3 bases and 4 bases, there was a span of 7 bases. The CDR3 extends over 12 amino acids. The CDR3 reads CASSAGAYGYTF. The CDR3 DNA reads as TGTGCCAGCAGCGCAGGGGCCTATGGCTACACCTTC. Full variable domain (rest looked up from reference TRBV9 and TRBJ1-2): DSGVTQTPKHLITATGQRVTLRCSPRSGDLSVYWYQQSLDQGLQFLIQYYNGEERAKGNILERFSAQQFPDLHSELNLSSLELGDSALYFCASSAGAYGYTFGSGTRLTVV.

The chain has TRBV11-2 and TRBJ2-7; D call uncertain. The length of the CDR3 is 12 residues. V lost 1 base, J lost 2 bases, and 3 bases lay in between. Per the germline V gene, CDR1 is SGHAT and CDR2 is FQNNGV. The CDR3 spells CASSLAAYEQYF. In DNA form, the CDR3 reads TGTGCCAGCAGCTTAGCCGCCTACGAGCAGTACTTC.

Written as DNA, the CDR3 is TGCGCCAGCAGTCACCCCGGGAGTGAAAAACTGTTTTTT. This encodes CASSHPGSEKLFF. The rearrangement joins TRBV23-1 to TRBJ1-4; no definite D call. TRBV23-1 is an ORF, with its function uncertain. The V and J ends lost 3 bases and 7 bases respectively, with 9 bases between them. CDR3 length: 13 amino acids.

The rearrangement joins TRBV5-4 to TRBJ1-1; 8 bases match TRBD1. Germline trimming cut 0 bases from V and 1 base from J; bases unmatched to any gene: 2. This CDR3 has 15 amino acids. From germline, CDR1 is SGHNT and CDR2 YYREEE (reference sequence). CDR3 in amino acids: CASSLGGTGNTEAFF. CDR3 sequence (DNA): TGTGCCAGCAGCTTGGGGGGGACAGGGAACACTGAAGCTTTCTTT.

This rearrangement joins TRBV11-2 to TRBJ2-7; TRBD2 matches at 8 bases. This CDR3 is built from 13 residues. Germline-derived CDR1 and CDR2 are SGHAT and FQNNGV. J gave up 12 bases and V 2 bases, and 9 bases lay outside the gene matches. CDR3 coding DNA: TGTGCCAGCAGCTTATCCCCAGCGGGAGCGGTGTACTTC. Its protein is CASSLSPAGAVYF.

The genes are TRBV5-1 and TRBJ2-2; 7 bases line up with TRBD2. After removal of 0 bases from V and 1 base from J, the junction contained 0 bases not matched to a gene. Germline V gene data show CDR1 as SGHRS and CDR2 as YFSETQ. This CDR3 comprises 15 residues. The CDR3 here is CASSLASGNTGELFF. In DNA form, the CDR3 reads TGCGCCAGCAGCTTGGCTAGCGGGAACACCGGGGAGCTGTTTTTT.

The V call is TRBV6-5, the J call TRBJ2-7; 13 bases map to TRBD2. The V segment lost 5 bases and the J segment 4 bases; nucleotides outside the gene matches: 2. This CDR3 has 14 residues. CDR1 is MNHEY and CDR2 is SVGAGI in the germline V gene. CDR3 region: CASSTLAGGYEQYF. CDR3 DNA: TGTGCCAGCAGTACACTAGCGGGAGGGTACGAGCAGTACTTC.

CDR3 loop: CASSPPGQGPQETQYF. The CDR3 DNA is TGTGCCAGCTCACCACCGGGACAGGGCCCCCAAGAGACCCAGTACTTC. The rearrangement joins TRBV18 to TRBJ2-5; TRBD1 matches 9 bases. CDR3 length equals 16 residues. In germline, CDR1 is KGHSH, CDR2 LQKENI. With V trimmed by 0 bases and J by 1 base, 3 bases remained unmatched.

V usage is TRBV10-2 and J usage is TRBJ1-4, with D uncertain. The germline V gene encodes CDR1 WSHSY and CDR2 SAAADI. CDR3 length: 14 residues. V lost 6 bases to trimming and J lost 8 bases, with 16 bases between them. CDR3 region: CASRAREGLEKLFF. CDR3 DNA: TGCGCCAGCAGAGCCCGGGAGGGATTGGAAAAACTGTTTTTT.

This chain joins TRBV5-4 and TRBJ2-7; 12 bases line up with TRBD2. Germline V gives CDR1 SGHNT, CDR2 YYREEE (reference sequence). This CDR3 comprises 17 residues. Trimming took 4 bases from V and 7 from J; bases not matched to a gene: 15. The CDR3 reads CASSRGGATSGSGEQYF. The CDR3 region has the DNA TGTGCCAGCAGCCGGGGGGGAGCGACTAGCGGGAGTGGGGAGCAGTACTTC.